This T cell receptor beta chain was captured in a study of cytomegalovirus exposure and HLA in healthy donors. PCR used 60 Vbeta primers and 13 Jbeta primers. TCRdb keeps only in-frame clones here, not all; method: immunoSEQ multiplex PCR. This sample yields about 200,000 clones, of which roughly 90% are seen a single time; about 1% belongs to the top ten. CDR1 is SGHRS and CDR2 is YFSETQ in the germline V gene. This CDR3 has 17 amino acids. With V trimmed by 0 bases and J by 2 bases, 5 bases remained unmatched. The chain employs TRBV5-1 and TRBJ2-1; 10 bases are a match to TRBD2. The clonotype was recovered from a boy aged 2 to 9 in good health and CMV-seronegative. The sample comprised PBMCs. The CDR3 loop is CASSLVGGLAAYNEQFF. The CDR3 region has the DNA TGCGCCAGCAGCTTGGTCGGCGGACTAGCGGCCTACAATGAGCAGTTCTTC.